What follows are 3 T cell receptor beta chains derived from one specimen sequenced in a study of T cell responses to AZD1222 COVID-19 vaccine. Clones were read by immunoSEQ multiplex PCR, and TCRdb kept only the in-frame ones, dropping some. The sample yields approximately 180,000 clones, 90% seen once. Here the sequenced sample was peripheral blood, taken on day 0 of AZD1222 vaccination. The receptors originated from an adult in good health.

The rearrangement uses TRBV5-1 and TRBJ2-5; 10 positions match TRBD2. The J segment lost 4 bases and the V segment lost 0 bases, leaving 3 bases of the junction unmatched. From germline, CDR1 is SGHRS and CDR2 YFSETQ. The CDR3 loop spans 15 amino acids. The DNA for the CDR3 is TGCGCCAGCAGCTTGGAGCTAGCGGGGGCAGAGACCCAGTACTTC. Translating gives CASSLELAGAETQYF.

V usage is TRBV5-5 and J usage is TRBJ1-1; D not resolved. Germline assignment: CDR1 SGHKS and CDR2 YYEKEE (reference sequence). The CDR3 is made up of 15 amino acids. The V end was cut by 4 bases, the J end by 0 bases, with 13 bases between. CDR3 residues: CASSPPTQMNTEAFF. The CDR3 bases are TGTGCCAGCAGCCCACCGACCCAGATGAACACTGAAGCTTTCTTT.

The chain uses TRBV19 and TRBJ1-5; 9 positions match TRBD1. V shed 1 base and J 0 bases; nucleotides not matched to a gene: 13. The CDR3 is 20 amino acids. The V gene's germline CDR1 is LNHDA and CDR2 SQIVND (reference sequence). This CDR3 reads CASSIVRGQGSGYSNQPQHF. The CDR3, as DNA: TGTGCCAGTAGTATAGTGAGGGGACAGGGCAGTGGCTATAGCAATCAGCCCCAGCATTTT. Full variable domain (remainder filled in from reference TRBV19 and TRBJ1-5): DGGITQSPKYLFRKEGQNVTLSCEQNLNHDAMYWYRQDPGQGLRLIYYSQIVNDFQKGDIAEGYSVSREKKESFPLTVTSAQKNPTAFYLCASSIVRGQGSGYSNQPQHFGDGTRLSIL.